Sequencing of this T cell receptor beta chain was carried out in a study of blood T cell repertoires in COVID-19. About the study: COVID-19 samples from acute and convalescent phases originated in the United States, Italy and Spain.

J gave up 7 bases and V 0 bases, and 8 bases lay outside the gene matches. The CDR3 sequence is 15 residues long. Germline V gene data show CDR1 as LGHNA and CDR2 as YSLEER. Repertoires were generated with immunoSEQ multiplex PCR, while TCRdb's copy carries only in-frame clones and drops some. Of roughly 72,000 clones listed, 70% to 90% are singletons. The rearrangement links TRBV4-3 to TRBJ1-1, with TRBD1 matching over 7 bases. The sample taken for sequencing was peripheral blood. The source is a human donor in a cohort sampled during active COVID-19. In nucleotides, the CDR3 is TGCGCCAGCAGCCAAGATCGGGCAGGGGGTCTTGAAGCTTTCTTT. Translation gives CASSQDRAGGLEAFF.